Below are 31 T cell receptor beta chains sequenced from a single sample in a study of cytomegalovirus exposure and HLA in healthy donors. Primers: 60 Vbeta forward and 13 Jbeta reverse. Only in-frame clones appear in the TCRdb table, and some are missing; sequencing was by immunoSEQ multiplex PCR. The table lists 100,000 to 150,000 clones, around four fifths of them singletons, with about 1.8% in the top ten. The source material was PBMCs. These receptors all stem from a man in his forties or fifties in good health and CMV-seronegative.

This clone was recorded a few times. This chain links TRBV11-2 with TRBJ2-5; 14 nucleotides match TRBD2. The end of the DNA aligns better with TRBJ2-7, so the J call may be wrong. Germline CDR1 is SGHAT and CDR2 is FQNNGV. CDR3 length equals 16 residues. CDR3 residues: CASSSGTSGSGYEQYF. DNA of the CDR3: TGTGCCAGCAGCTCAGGGACTAGCGGGAGCGGGTACGAGCAGTACTTC.

This clone was recorded only once. V usage is TRBV18 and J usage is TRBJ1-1; 8 bases agree with TRBD1. CDR1 is KGHSH and CDR2 is LQKENI in the germline V gene. Trimming at V came to 4 bases and at J to 0 bases, leaving 7 bases not matched to a gene. The length of the CDR3 is 16 residues. The CDR3: CASSLQGAGMNTEAFF. CDR3 sequence (DNA): TGTGCCAGCTCACTCCAGGGGGCTGGGATGAACACTGAAGCTTTCTTT.

The chain has TRBV7-8 and TRBJ2-2; 10 nucleotides align to TRBD2. Germline V lookup: CDR1 SGHVS, CDR2 FQNEAQ. V was clipped by 5 bases and J by 3 bases; unmatched bases: 9. The CDR3 covers 17 residues. The CDR3 DNA reads TGTGCCAGCAGCATTTCGGGACTAGCGAGTCACACCGGGGAGCTGTTTTTT. Protein: CASSISGLASHTGELFF.

This clone turned up a few times. The gene calls are TRBV5-6 and TRBJ2-5, with 11 bases fitting TRBD2. The CDR3 covers 14 residues. Losses at the gene ends were 3 bases for V and 5 bases for J; bases not matched to a gene: 3. Germline CDR1 is SGHDT and CDR2 is YYEEEE. CDR3 residues: CASSSASGGETQYF. As DNA, the CDR3 is TGTGCCAGCAGCTCGGCTAGCGGGGGGGAGACCCAGTACTTC.

This chain connects TRBV28 to TRBJ2-3; weak D call: TRBD1 (7 bases). Germline V gene sequence: CDR1 MDHEN, CDR2 SYDVKM. The CDR3 is 14 amino acids. Trimming took 7 bases from V and 4 from J, leaving 15 bases between them. In nucleotides, the CDR3 is TGTGCCAGCATGGAGGGGGCAAGGGCAGATACGCAGTATTTT. This gives the protein CASMEGARADTQYF.

The J gene is TRBJ2-3, the V gene TRBV9; 8 bases map to TRBD2. The CDR3 is 14 amino acids. Per the germline V gene, CDR1 is SGDLS and CDR2 is YYNGEE. With 5 bases clipped from V and 5 bases from J, the junction kept 7 bases outside the gene matches. This CDR3 reads CASRSGGPKDTQYF. The CDR3 bases are TGTGCCAGCAGGTCGGGAGGGCCTAAAGATACGCAGTATTTT.

This clone was detected only once. The rearrangement links TRBV30 to TRBJ1-5, with D unclear. The germline gives CDR1 GTSNPN, CDR2 SVGIG (reference sequence). The CDR3 consists of 14 residues. The V and J ends lost 1 base and 6 bases respectively, with 13 bases between them. The CDR3 bases are TGTGCCTGGAGTGCGCCCCGGGGTGGTCAGCCCCAGCATTTT. Residues: CAWSAPRGGQPQHF.

This rearrangement joins TRBV7-8 to TRBJ2-2; 7 positions agree with TRBD1. With 0 bases clipped from V and 11 bases from J, the junction kept 9 bases outside the gene matches. Looked up from germline, CDR1 is SGHVS and CDR2 is FQNEAQ. The CDR3 has 15 residues. The CDR3: CASSLARLNRGELFF. CDR3 coding DNA: TGTGCCAGCAGCTTAGCACGACTAAACAGGGGTGAGCTGTTTTTT. The full variable domain, with the rest looked up from reference TRBV7-8 and TRBJ2-2, is GAGVSQSPRYKVAKRGQDVALRCDPISGHVSLFWYQQALGQGPEFLTYFQNEAQLDKSGLPSDRFFAERPEGSVSTLKIQRTQQEDSAVYLCASSLARLNRGELFFGEGSRLTVL.

This chain uses TRBV9 with TRBJ2-7; TRBD2 matches at 12 bases. Trimming at V came to 4 bases and at J to 0 bases, leaving 5 bases not matched to a gene. CDR3 size: 16 residues. CDR1 SGDLS and CDR2 YYNGEE come from the germline V gene. The chain's CDR3 is CASSRLAGASSYEQYF. The CDR3 nucleotides read TGTGCCAGCAGCCGACTAGCGGGAGCGAGCTCCTACGAGCAGTACTTC.

This rearrangement joins TRBV2 to TRBJ2-3, with D possibly being TRBD2 (6 bases). This CDR3 spans 15 amino acids. V was shortened by 8 bases and J by 5 bases, with 20 bases between the two germline ends. Per the germline V gene, CDR1 is SNHLY and CDR2 is FYNNEI. The CDR3 region has the DNA TGTGCCAGCCTGCAGGACGTTCCGGGGGTAGATACGCAGTATTTT. It translates to CASLQDVPGVDTQYF. The full variable domain, in which reference TRBV2 and TRBJ2-3 provide the parts outside the CDR3, is EPEVTQTPSHQVTQMGQEVILRCVPISNHLYFYWYRQILGQKVEFLVSFYNNEISEKSEIFDDQFSVERPDGSNFTLKIRSTKLEDSAMYFCASLQDVPGVDTQYFGPGTRLTVL.

This sequence joins TRBV7-2 and TRBJ2-7; 7 nucleotides match TRBD1. Germline-derived CDR1 and CDR2 are SGHTA and FQGNSA. The J segment lost 0 bases and the V segment lost 4 bases, leaving 9 bases of the junction unmatched. The CDR3 runs to 16 residues. CDR3 region: CASSSTTGAHSYEQYF. In nucleotides, the CDR3 is TGTGCCAGCAGCTCCACAACAGGGGCCCACTCCTACGAGCAGTACTTC.

J is TRBJ1-2 and V is TRBV9; 11 bases map to TRBD1. From germline, CDR1 is SGDLS and CDR2 YYNGEE. V lost 4 bases, J lost 7 bases, and 9 bases stayed unmatched. The CDR3 has 15 residues. The DNA of the CDR3 is TGTGCCAGCAGCCTCGGGACAGGGGGTACGAGTGGCTACACCTTC. Its protein product is CASSLGTGGTSGYTF.

V and J are TRBV7-6 and TRBJ1-5, with 8 bases that match TRBD1. There are 13 residues in the CDR3. J was trimmed by 5 bases and V by 4 bases; bases with no gene match: 1. Germline CDR1 SGHVS, CDR2 FNYEAQ. CDR3 loop: CASSSQGDQPQHF. The CDR3 bases are TGTGCCAGCAGCTCACAGGGGGATCAGCCCCAGCATTTT.

This clone was recorded once. The V call is TRBV29-1, the J call TRBJ2-7; possible D gene TRBD1, 6 bases. Germline values: CDR1 SQVTM, CDR2 ANQGSEA. This CDR3 has 16 amino acids. Between the trimmed V and J ends, which lost 4 bases and 1 base, there was a span of 20 bases. CDR3 loop: CSVGPPPSGQSYEQYF. In nucleotides, the CDR3 is TGCAGCGTTGGTCCTCCTCCCTCAGGACAGTCCTACGAGCAGTACTTC.

V is TRBV19 and J is TRBJ2-1, with 10 bases identical to TRBD1. Germline V gene data show CDR1 as LNHDA and CDR2 as SQIVND (reference sequence). After removal of 2 bases from V and 5 bases from J, the junction contained 6 bases not matched to a gene. The CDR3 contains 16 residues. The CDR3: CASSILGTGVDNEQFF. The CDR3 region has the DNA TGTGCCAGTAGTATACTGGGGACAGGGGTGGACAATGAGCAGTTCTTC.

This chain uses TRBV29-1 with TRBJ1-5; D is ambiguous. The CDR3 length is 12 residues. In germline, CDR1 is SQVTM, CDR2 ANQGSEA. The V and J ends lost 4 bases and 4 bases respectively, with 8 bases between them. For the CDR3, the DNA is TGCAGCGTTGGGGCTGAGAATCAGCCCCAGCATTTT. It encodes CSVGAENQPQHF.

The CDR3: CASSELGQGADTQYF. For the CDR3, the DNA is TGTGCCAGCAGTGAACTGGGACAGGGGGCTGATACGCAGTATTTT. The chain joins TRBV2 to TRBJ2-3; 12 bases are shared with TRBD1. V lost 2 bases to trimming and J lost 6 bases; unmatched junction nucleotides: 3. The CDR3 is made up of 15 amino acids. Germline assignment: CDR1 SNHLY and CDR2 FYNNEI.

The rearrangement joins TRBV15 to TRBJ2-7; D is unclear. Deletions cut 0 bases from V and 7 bases from J, with 7 bases between. CDR3 size: 12 residues. Germline V gene lookup returns CDR1 LNHNV and CDR2 YYDKDF (reference sequence). The CDR3, as DNA: TGTGCCACCAGCAGAGATAAGCGAGAGCAGTACTTC. This encodes CATSRDKREQYF.

The sample holds one count of this clone. The chain is built from TRBV2 and TRBJ1-2, with D hard to call. This CDR3 is 16 amino acids long. Trimming removed 7 bases at V and 3 bases at J, with 21 bases between. Germline V gene sequence: CDR1 SNHLY, CDR2 FYNNEI. This chain's CDR3 is CASTPTMDLSDYGYTF. The CDR3 nucleotides read TGTGCCAGCACCCCCACGATGGACTTGTCTGACTATGGCTACACCTTC.

This sequence joins TRBV4-1 and TRBJ1-4, with D perhaps TRBD1 (5 bases). V dropped 1 base and J dropped 8 bases, with 14 bases sitting between them. Germline assignment: CDR1 MGHRA and CDR2 YSYEKL. CDR3 size: 15 residues. Here the CDR3 DNA reads TGCGCCAGCAGCCAAGTGCGTCCAGGGCGGGAAAAACTGTTTTTT. Amino acid sequence: CASSQVRPGREKLFF.

The chain uses TRBV4-3 and TRBJ2-3; maybe TRBD2 (6 bases). Germline assignment: CDR1 LGHNA and CDR2 YSLEER. The CDR3 has 20 residues. V lost 0 bases, J lost 3 bases, and 25 bases lay in between. CDR3 amino acids: CASSQERGGSGEVMTDTQYF. In DNA form, the CDR3 reads TGCGCCAGCAGCCAAGAAAGAGGCGGTTCGGGGGAGGTTATGACAGATACGCAGTATTTT.

The genes are TRBV7-6 and TRBJ2-3; 9 bases align to TRBD2. The length of the CDR3 is 14 residues. Germline V gene lookup returns CDR1 SGHVS and CDR2 FNYEAQ. J lost 5 bases, V lost 5 bases, and 5 bases had no gene match. The chain's CDR3 is CASSRGGVGDTQYF. CDR3 sequence (DNA): TGTGCCAGCAGCCGCGGGGGGGTGGGAGATACGCAGTATTTT.

This chain joins TRBV7-2 and TRBJ2-7; TRBD1 matches at 8 bases. The CDR3 consists of 14 residues. Germline V gene data show CDR1 as SGHTA and CDR2 as FQGNSA. V shed 8 bases, J shed 3 bases, and the junction held 9 bases outside the gene matches. For the CDR3, the DNA is TGTGCCAGCGGGATCAACAGGGGGGACTACGAGCAGTACTTC. This codes for CASGINRGDYEQYF.

The V gene is TRBV6-6, the J gene TRBJ1-2; 7 bases agree with TRBD1. The CDR3 sequence is 13 residues long. The germline gives CDR1 MNHNY, CDR2 SVGAGI (reference sequence). J lost 4 bases, V lost 4 bases, and 3 bases had no gene match. The chain's CDR3 is CASSWDSLYGYTF. DNA for the CDR3: TGTGCCAGCAGTTGGGACAGCCTCTATGGCTACACCTTC.

The genes are TRBV6-5 and TRBJ2-2; TRBD2 aligns across 10 bases. Trimming cost V 2 bases and J 5 bases; bases outside gene matches: 5. The V gene's germline CDR1 is MNHEY and CDR2 SVGAGI. This CDR3 is 16 amino acids long. In DNA, the CDR3 is TGTGCCAGCAGTTACCCGGCAGCGGGAGGGACCGGGGAGCTGTTTTTT. This encodes CASSYPAAGGTGELFF.

The chain has TRBV9 and TRBJ2-1; 12 bases are shared with TRBD2. V lost 4 bases and J lost 10; bases outside the gene matches: 12. The CDR3 loop spans 16 amino acids. The germline CDR1 and CDR2 sequences are SGDLS and YYNGEE. CDR3 region: CASSLTTSGGAGEQFF. CDR3 sequence (DNA): TGTGCCAGCAGCCTAACGACTAGCGGGGGTGCGGGGGAGCAGTTCTTC.

The chain uses TRBV28 and TRBJ1-2; no clear D. V dropped 8 bases and J dropped 7 bases, with 8 bases sitting between them. The CDR3 loop spans 10 amino acids. CDR1 MDHEN and CDR2 SYDVKM come from the germline V gene. CDR3 loop: CASGLGGYTF. DNA for the CDR3: TGTGCCAGCGGACTAGGTGGCTACACCTTC.

In nucleotides, the CDR3 is TGTGCCAGCAGCGTACGCCCCAGGACTACGGGGGGCAACCAAGAGACCCAGTACTTC. This translates into CASSVRPRTTGGNQETQYF. The chain carries TRBV9 and TRBJ2-5; D perhaps matches TRBD2 (7 bases). This CDR3 region has 19 residues. With 1 base removed from V and 0 bases from J, the gap between germline ends came to 22 bases. From germline, CDR1 is SGDLS and CDR2 YYNGEE. Full variable domain (rest looked up from reference TRBV9 and TRBJ2-5): DSGVTQTPKHLITATGQRVTLRCSPRSGDLSVYWYQQSLDQGLQFLIQYYNGEERAKGNILERFSAQQFPDLHSELNLSSLELGDSALYFCASSVRPRTTGGNQETQYFGPGTRLLVL.

The V gene is TRBV5-1, the J gene TRBJ1-2; 9 bases are shared with TRBD1. The trim removed 5 bases at V and 6 bases at J, leaving 5 bases unmatched. The CDR3 totals 13 residues. CDR1 SGHRS and CDR2 YFSETQ come from the germline V gene. Here the CDR3 DNA reads TGCGCCAGCAGAGTGGGACAGGGTGATGGCTACACCTTC. It codes for CASRVGQGDGYTF.

This clone was picked up a small number of times. The V gene is TRBV4-3, the J gene TRBJ1-4; 7 nucleotides agree with TRBD1. CDR3 length equals 16 residues. The germline gives CDR1 LGHNA, CDR2 YSLEER. Trimming cost V 1 base and J 4 bases; bases outside gene matches: 6. The CDR3 sequence: CASSQAGDSYNEKLFF. The CDR3 region has the DNA TGCGCCAGCAGCCAAGCGGGGGACAGCTATAATGAAAAACTGTTTTTT.

The rearrangement uses TRBV27 and TRBJ2-7; 10 positions match TRBD2. CDR3 size: 18 residues. V lost 0 bases and J lost 2; bases outside the gene matches: 10. CDR1 is MNHEY, CDR2 SMNVEV, per germline (reference sequence). The CDR3 is CASSLSPFLAGAAYEQYF. In DNA form, the CDR3 reads TGTGCCAGCAGTTTATCCCCCTTTCTAGCGGGAGCTGCCTACGAGCAGTACTTC.